This T cell receptor beta chain derives from a study of CXCR3-negative and CXCR3-positive naive CD8 T cells. Whole-study context: About 140 million TRB reads were obtained in total, which works out to about 1.5 +/- 0.3 million per library. Study outcomes and limitations: Naive cells, whether CXCR3-negative or CXCR3-positive, had similar TRBV-TRBJ usage, while memory cells differed. The study found comparably high diversity in both naive subsets and much lower diversity in memory CD8+ cells. Surface CD5 matched across naive subsets, and TRB CDR3 properties served to infer TCR strength.

The germline gives CDR1 SGHVS, CDR2 FQNEAQ. This CDR3 comprises 14 residues. Preparation of TRB cDNA libraries relied on 5' RACE carrying UMI labels. TCRdb reanalyzed the 5' RACE reads, giving one entry per CDR3 protein sequence and no DNA. Its table lists around 40,000 distinct CDR3 sequences. Details on this clonotype: The antigen remains undetermined.

The chain uses TRBV7-8 and TRBJ1-2. The sequence was collected from a human donor in good health. Some clones in this sample may be carry-over from other donors' samples. The sequencing input was memory CD8+ T cells from blood. CDR3 sequence reads: CASSLDDPRNGYTF.